Listed here is a single T cell receptor (beta chain). Its antigen is undetermined. This CDR3 spans 15 amino acids. With V trimmed by 3 bases and J by 1 base, 5 bases remained unmatched. Per germline, CDR1 MNHEY and CDR2 SMNVEV (reference sequence). Only in-frame clones appear in the TCRdb table, and some are missing; sequencing was by immunoSEQ multiplex PCR. The sample records roughly 100,000 clones, 91% being singletons. The source of the sample is a study of T cell responses to AZD1222 COVID-19 vaccine. General study results and limits: It was only 6 or 7 AZD1222 recipients who were seropositive at baseline. Vaccine-associated CD4 TCRs spanned spike, dominant at 160-218 and 743-854.

The sample here was peripheral blood, taken 28 days after the second AZD1222 dose. The sequence derives from an adult who received the AZD1222 COVID-19 vaccine. The V and J genes are TRBV27 and TRBJ1-1; 7 nucleotides match TRBD1. The chain's CDR3 is CASSLTGFGNTEAFF. The DNA of the CDR3 is TGTGCCAGCAGTTTGACAGGGTTTGGGAACACTGAAGCTTTCTTT.